These 21 T cell receptor beta chains originate from one sample sequenced in a study of cytomegalovirus exposure and HLA in healthy donors. Profiled with immunoSEQ multiplex PCR; TCRdb holds only in-frame clones, not every one. The sample yields 250,000 to 350,000 clones, roughly 90% seen once. Material: PBMCs. Every receptor here comes from a woman in her late teens or twenties in good health and CMV-seronegative.

The V and J genes are TRBV11-3 and TRBJ1-1, with TRBD1 as a possible D gene (6 bases). CDR1 SGHNT and CDR2 YENEEA come from the germline V gene. The CDR3 extends over 15 amino acids. Trimming shortened V by 1 base and J by 1 base, and 10 bases separated the two germline ends. This chain's CDR3 is CASSLGGGRNTEAFF. The DNA for the CDR3 is TGTGCCAGCAGCTTAGGAGGGGGTCGGAACACTGAAGCTTTCTTT.

V is TRBV7-8 and J is TRBJ1-5; no clear D gene. V was clipped by 5 bases and J by 5 bases, with 7 bases between them. Germline-derived CDR1 and CDR2 are SGHVS and FQNEAQ. There are 12 residues in the CDR3. The CDR3 sequence: CASSPTDQPQHF. CDR3 DNA sequence: TGTGCCAGCAGCCCCACAGATCAGCCCCAGCATTTT.

The rearrangement links TRBV7-3 to TRBJ2-2; 12 bases are a match to TRBD2. The CDR3 consists of 16 residues. Germline CDR1 is SGHTA and CDR2 is FQGTGA. V lost 4 bases and J lost 7; bases outside the gene matches: 7. CDR3 protein: CASSSTTSGRGGELFF. CDR3 in DNA: TGTGCCAGCAGCTCGACGACTAGCGGGAGAGGCGGGGAGCTGTTTTTT.

The rearrangement uses TRBV2 and TRBJ2-1; 14 bases are shared with TRBD2. The CDR3 length is 14 residues. The germline V gene has CDR1 SNHLY and CDR2 FYNNEI. J gave up 10 bases and V 6 bases, and 5 bases lay outside the gene matches. In DNA form, the CDR3 reads TGTGCCAGCAGGGGACTAGCGGGAGAGGGCGAGCAGTTCTTC. This gives the protein CASRGLAGEGEQFF.

The gene calls are TRBV19 and TRBJ1-1; tentatively, D is TRBD1 (5 bases). V was cut by 2 bases and J by 2 bases, with 21 bases left in between. Germline CDR1 LNHDA, CDR2 SQIVND (reference sequence). The CDR3 consists of 18 residues. The CDR3 sequence: CASSILRNRRKENTEAFF. In nucleotides, the CDR3 is TGTGCCAGTAGTATATTAAGGAACAGGCGAAAGGAAAACACTGAAGCTTTCTTT.

V is TRBV2 and J is TRBJ2-3; TRBD2 matches 12 bases. Trimming took 6 bases from V and 2 from J; bases not matched to a gene: 18. The CDR3 runs 20 residues. Germline V gene data show CDR1 as SNHLY and CDR2 as FYNNEI. Here the CDR3 reads CASRASGLAGGPRFTDTQYF. The DNA of the CDR3 is TGTGCCAGCAGGGCCTCCGGCCTAGCGGGAGGGCCTCGTTTCACAGATACGCAGTATTTT.

The rearrangement links TRBV7-8 to TRBJ2-5, with a possible D match to TRBD1 (5 bases). This CDR3 has 18 residues. V lost 7 bases, J lost 1 base, and 25 bases lay in between. The germline gives CDR1 SGHVS, CDR2 FQNEAQ. Here the CDR3 reads CASTGIRIGRTTQETQYF. In DNA form, the CDR3 reads TGTGCCAGCACCGGAATCCGGATTGGACGGACAACCCAAGAGACCCAGTACTTC.

V usage is TRBV11-2 and J usage is TRBJ2-1, with D maybe TRBD1 (7 bases). Between the trimmed V and J ends, which lost 0 bases and 8 bases, there was a span of 11 bases. Germline CDR1 is SGHAT and CDR2 is FQNNGV. CDR3 length equals 14 residues. The CDR3 loop is CASSLDPGGYEQFF. In DNA, the CDR3 is TGTGCCAGCAGCTTAGATCCAGGGGGGTATGAGCAGTTCTTC.

J is TRBJ1-4 and V is TRBV6-6; 9 positions match TRBD1. The germline gives CDR1 MNHNY, CDR2 SVGAGI (reference sequence). The V gene end was trimmed by 6 bases and the J gene end by 7 bases; junction bases not matched to a gene: 6. This CDR3 is 14 amino acids long. The CDR3 coding sequence is TGTGCCAGCAGGCCCCGGGACAGGGTTGAAAAACTGTTTTTT. This gives the protein CASRPRDRVEKLFF.

This clone was seen many times. The chain has TRBV18 and TRBJ2-7; 10 bases align to TRBD1. Germline assignment: CDR1 KGHSH and CDR2 LQKENI. V lost 5 bases, J lost 0 bases, and 7 bases stayed unmatched. The CDR3 runs to 16 residues. CDR3: CASSLGQGISSYEQYF. The CDR3, as DNA: TGTGCCAGCTCATTGGGACAGGGGATCAGCTCCTACGAGCAGTACTTC.

The chain has TRBV19 and TRBJ2-7; 12 nucleotides line up with TRBD2. In germline, CDR1 is LNHDA, CDR2 SQIVND (reference sequence). V dropped 5 bases and J dropped 7; count of bases not matched to a gene: 9. This CDR3 region has 15 residues. The CDR3 loop is CASSRRASGREEQYF. For the CDR3, the DNA is TGTGCCAGTAGTCGGAGAGCTAGCGGGAGGGAAGAGCAGTACTTC.

V usage is TRBV28 and J usage is TRBJ1-2, with D possibly being TRBD1 (5 bases). This CDR3 is 14 amino acids long. Germline assignment: CDR1 MDHEN and CDR2 SYDVKM. The germline V and J ends were trimmed by 1 base and 8 bases, with 14 bases remaining between them. The chain's CDR3 is CASSLFRQPGGYTF. The CDR3 DNA sequence: TGTGCCAGCAGTTTATTCCGACAGCCCGGGGGCTACACCTTC.

This chain connects TRBV12-5 to TRBJ2-7; 7 bases match TRBD2. The CDR3 runs 16 residues. The junction had 10 bases not matched to a gene; V was cut back by 0 bases and J by 5 bases. Germline loops: CDR1 LGHNT, CDR2 FRNRAP. The DNA for the CDR3 is TGTGCTAGTGGTTTGGTCCTTCGCGGGAGACTCCACGAGCAGTACTTC. Protein sequence: CASGLVLRGRLHEQYF.

This clone was seen many times. The rearrangement joins TRBV2 to TRBJ1-5, with TRBD1 matching 7 bases. This CDR3 has 18 amino acids. Losses at the gene ends were 8 bases for V and 8 bases for J; bases not matched to a gene: 24. Germline V gene sequence: CDR1 SNHLY, CDR2 FYNNEI. The CDR3 loop is CASGHNVETGSLREPQHF. The CDR3 region has the DNA TGTGCCAGCGGCCACAATGTGGAGACAGGGTCCTTAAGGGAGCCCCAGCATTTT.

The rearrangement links TRBV19 to TRBJ2-7; 9 bases line up with TRBD2. This CDR3 has 15 residues. Germline CDR1 and CDR2: LNHDA and SQIVND (reference sequence). The J segment lost 4 bases and the V segment lost 5 bases, leaving 9 bases of the junction unmatched. CDR3 sequence (DNA): TGTGCCAGTAGTTTGATAGCGGGAGAGGAGTACGAGCAGTACTTC. Its translation: CASSLIAGEEYEQYF.

This clone has a handful of counts. The V and J genes are TRBV4-3 and TRBJ1-1; D gene ambiguous. With 0 bases removed from V and 6 bases from J, the gap between germline ends came to 14 bases. Germline V gene lookup returns CDR1 LGHNA and CDR2 YSLEER. This CDR3 region has 15 residues. The CDR3 region is CASSQDSGGWAEAFF. The CDR3, as DNA: TGCGCCAGCAGCCAAGATAGCGGAGGATGGGCTGAAGCTTTCTTT.

The V call is TRBV28, the J call TRBJ1-2, with 9 bases matching TRBD1. This CDR3 has 16 amino acids. CDR1 and CDR2 (germline): MDHEN, SYDVKM. Germline trimming cut 4 bases from V and 8 bases from J; bases unmatched to any gene: 14. The CDR3 DNA reads TGTGCCAGCAGTTCGCGGGGACAGGGAGATAGTGGCGGCTACACCTTC. Protein sequence: CASSSRGQGDSGGYTF.

The gene calls are TRBV19 and TRBJ1-1; 7 bases fit TRBD1. This CDR3 contains 13 residues. Germline trimming cut 10 bases from V and 1 base from J; bases unmatched to any gene: 6. CDR1 and CDR2 from the germline V gene are LNHDA and SQIVND (reference sequence). The CDR3 region has the DNA TGTGCCATCACGGACAGGCCGAACACTGAAGCTTTCTTT. It is translated as CAITDRPNTEAFF.

This chain joins TRBV23-1 and TRBJ2-3; D is perhaps TRBD1 (5 bases). TRBV23-1 is noted as an ORF with a role that remains uncertain. This CDR3 spans 16 amino acids. V was clipped by 0 bases and J by 2 bases, with 12 bases between them. DNA for the CDR3: TGCGCCAGCAGTCAATCGTGGGGCGAGGTCACAGATACGCAGTATTTT. Protein product: CASSQSWGEVTDTQYF.

This clone showed up just a few times. The gene calls are TRBV11-3 and TRBJ2-1, with 7 positions matching TRBD1. There are 15 residues in the CDR3. With 5 bases clipped from V and 1 base from J, the junction kept 5 bases outside the gene matches. Germline V gene lookup returns CDR1 SGHNT and CDR2 YENEEA. The CDR3 is CASSPGGVSYNEQFF. The CDR3 DNA sequence: TGTGCCAGCAGCCCAGGGGGAGTGTCCTACAATGAGCAGTTCTTC.

This clone was counted a single time. The rearrangement links TRBV5-1 to TRBJ1-2; D possibly corresponds to TRBD1 (6 bases). The CDR3 length is 15 residues. Trimming removed 2 bases at V and 7 bases at J, with 18 bases between. Germline V gives CDR1 SGHRS, CDR2 YFSETQ. This chain's CDR3 is CASSLGDKLLSGYTF. CDR3 nucleotide sequence: TGCGCCAGCAGCTTAGGGGACAAACTCCTGAGTGGCTACACCTTC.